This T cell receptor (beta chain) was profiled in a study of blood T cell repertoires in COVID-19. Clones were sequenced by immunoSEQ multiplex PCR, and TCRdb holds only the in-frame ones, with some missing. The sample has 95,000 to 100,000 clones, over 75% seen once. Germline V gene lookup returns CDR1 SGHDN and CDR2 FVKESK. The CDR3 contains 14 residues. V shed 3 bases, J shed 6 bases, and the junction held 7 bases outside the gene matches. This TCR was recovered from a woman older than 75 with acute or convalescent COVID-19. The genes are TRBV14 and TRBJ1-1; 7 bases match TRBD1. Source material: peripheral blood. This CDR3 is CASSHHTGDAEAFF. As DNA, the CDR3 is TGTGCCAGCAGCCACCATACAGGGGACGCTGAAGCTTTCTTT.